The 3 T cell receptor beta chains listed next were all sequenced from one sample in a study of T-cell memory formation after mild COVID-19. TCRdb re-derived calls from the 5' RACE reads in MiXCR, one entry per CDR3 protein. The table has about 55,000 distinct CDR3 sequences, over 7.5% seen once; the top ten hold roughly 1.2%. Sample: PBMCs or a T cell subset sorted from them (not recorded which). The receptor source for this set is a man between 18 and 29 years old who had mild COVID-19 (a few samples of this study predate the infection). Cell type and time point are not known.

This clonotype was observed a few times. The CDR3 region has the DNA TGTGCCAGCAGTTTAAAGGGGGCAAGCTATGGCTACACCTTC. Protein: CASSLKGASYGYTF. The chain combines TRBV27 with TRBJ1-2; 7 nucleotides line up with TRBD1. The J segment lost 4 bases and the V segment lost 2 bases, leaving 4 bases of the junction unmatched. Germline V CDR1 and CDR2: MNHEY, SMNVEV (reference sequence). The CDR3 runs 14 residues.

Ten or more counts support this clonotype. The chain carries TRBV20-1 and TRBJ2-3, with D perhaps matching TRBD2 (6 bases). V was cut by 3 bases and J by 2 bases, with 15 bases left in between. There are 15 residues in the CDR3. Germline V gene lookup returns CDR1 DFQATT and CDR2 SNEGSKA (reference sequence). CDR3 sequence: CSASSWGENTDTQYF. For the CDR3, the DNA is TGCAGTGCTAGTTCCTGGGGGGAAAACACAGATACGCAGTATTTT.

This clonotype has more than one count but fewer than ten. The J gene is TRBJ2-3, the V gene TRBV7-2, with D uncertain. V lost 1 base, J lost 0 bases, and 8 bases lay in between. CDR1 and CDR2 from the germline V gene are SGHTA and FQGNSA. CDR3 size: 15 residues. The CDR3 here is CASSLGLLSTDTQYF. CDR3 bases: TGTGCCAGCAGCTTAGGGCTGCTTAGCACAGATACGCAGTATTTT.